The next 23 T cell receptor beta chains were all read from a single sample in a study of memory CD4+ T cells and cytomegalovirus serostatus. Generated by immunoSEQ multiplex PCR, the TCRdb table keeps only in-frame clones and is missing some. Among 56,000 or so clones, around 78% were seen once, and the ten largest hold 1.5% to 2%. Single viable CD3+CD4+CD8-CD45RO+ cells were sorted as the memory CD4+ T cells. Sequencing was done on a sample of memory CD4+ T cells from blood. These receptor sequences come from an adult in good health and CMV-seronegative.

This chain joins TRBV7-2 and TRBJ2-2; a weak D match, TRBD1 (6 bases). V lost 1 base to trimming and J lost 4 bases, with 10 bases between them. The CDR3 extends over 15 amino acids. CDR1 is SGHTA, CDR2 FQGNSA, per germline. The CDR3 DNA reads TGTGCCAGCAGCTTAGTGGTCAGGGGCACCGGGGAGCTGTTTTTT. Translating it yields CASSLVVRGTGELFF.

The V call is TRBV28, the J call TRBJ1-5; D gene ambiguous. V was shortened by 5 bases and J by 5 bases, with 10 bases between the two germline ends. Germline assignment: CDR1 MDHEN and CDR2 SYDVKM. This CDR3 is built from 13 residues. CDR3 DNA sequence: TGTGCCAGCAGTCCCCTCGGGTATCAGCCCCAGCATTTT. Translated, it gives CASSPLGYQPQHF. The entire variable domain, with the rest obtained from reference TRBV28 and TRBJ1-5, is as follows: DVKVTQSSRYLVKRTGEKVFLECVQDMDHENMFWYRQDPGLGLRLIYFSYDVKMKEKGDIPEGYSVSREKKERFSLILESASTNQTSMYLCASSPLGYQPQHFGDGTRLSIL.

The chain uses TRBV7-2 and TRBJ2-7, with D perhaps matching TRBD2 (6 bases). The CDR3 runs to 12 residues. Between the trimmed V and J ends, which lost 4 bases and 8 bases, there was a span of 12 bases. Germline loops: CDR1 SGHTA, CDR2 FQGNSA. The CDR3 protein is CASSSPRGKQYF. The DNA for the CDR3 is TGTGCCAGCAGCTCCCCCCGGGGGAAGCAGTACTTC.

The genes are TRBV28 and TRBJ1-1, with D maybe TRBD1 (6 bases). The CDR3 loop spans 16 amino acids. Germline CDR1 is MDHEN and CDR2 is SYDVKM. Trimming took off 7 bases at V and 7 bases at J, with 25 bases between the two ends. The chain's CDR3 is CASISGGAGRKVEAFF. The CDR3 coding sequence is TGTGCCAGCATCTCCGGGGGCGCGGGGAGAAAAGTTGAAGCTTTCTTT.

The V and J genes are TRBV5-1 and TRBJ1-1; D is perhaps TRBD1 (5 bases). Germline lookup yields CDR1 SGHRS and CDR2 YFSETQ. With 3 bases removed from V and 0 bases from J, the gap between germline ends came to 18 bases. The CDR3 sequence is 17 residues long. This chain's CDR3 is CASSSGGTAGMNTEAFF. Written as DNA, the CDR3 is TGCGCCAGCAGCTCGGGAGGGACGGCAGGGATGAACACTGAAGCTTTCTTT.

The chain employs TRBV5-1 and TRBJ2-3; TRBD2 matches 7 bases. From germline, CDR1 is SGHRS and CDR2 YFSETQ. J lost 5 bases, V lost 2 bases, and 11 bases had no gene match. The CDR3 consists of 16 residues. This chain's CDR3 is CASSFMPSGGLDTQYF. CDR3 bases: TGCGCCAGCAGCTTCATGCCTAGCGGTGGGTTAGATACGCAGTATTTT. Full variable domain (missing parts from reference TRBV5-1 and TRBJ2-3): KAGVTQTPRYLIKTRGQQVTLSCSPISGHRSVSWYQQTPGQGLQFLFEYFSETQRNKGNFPGRFSGRQFSNSRSEMNVSTLELGDSALYLCASSFMPSGGLDTQYFGPGTRLTVL.

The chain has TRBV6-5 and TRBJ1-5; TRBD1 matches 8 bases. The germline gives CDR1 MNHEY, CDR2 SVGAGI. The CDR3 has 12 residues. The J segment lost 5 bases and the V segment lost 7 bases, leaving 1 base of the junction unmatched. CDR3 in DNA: TGTGCCAGCAAACAGGGGGATCAGCCCCAGCATTTT. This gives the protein CASKQGDQPQHF.

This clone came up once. CDR3 sequence (DNA): TGCGCCAGCAGCCAAAAATCGGTCTCCGGGACAAGGGACAATGGCTACACCTTC. Protein: CASSQKSVSGTRDNGYTF. The chain joins TRBV23-1 to TRBJ1-2; tentatively, D is TRBD1 (6 bases). TRBV23-1 is classed as an ORF, of uncertain function. Trimming removed 6 bases from V and 6 bases from J, with 29 bases in between. The CDR3 contains 18 residues.

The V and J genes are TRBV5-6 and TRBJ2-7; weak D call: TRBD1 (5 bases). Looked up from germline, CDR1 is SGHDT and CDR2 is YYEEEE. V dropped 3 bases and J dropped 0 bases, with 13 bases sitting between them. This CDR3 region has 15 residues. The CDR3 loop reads CASSSGQGSSYEQYF. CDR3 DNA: TGTGCCAGCAGCTCAGGGCAGGGTAGCTCCTACGAGCAGTACTTC. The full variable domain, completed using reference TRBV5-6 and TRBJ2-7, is DAGVTQSPTHLIKTRGQQVTLRCSPKSGHDTVSWYQQALGQGPQFIFQYYEEEERQRGNFPDRFSGHQFPNYSSELNVNALLLGDSALYLCASSSGQGSSYEQYFGPGTRLTVT.

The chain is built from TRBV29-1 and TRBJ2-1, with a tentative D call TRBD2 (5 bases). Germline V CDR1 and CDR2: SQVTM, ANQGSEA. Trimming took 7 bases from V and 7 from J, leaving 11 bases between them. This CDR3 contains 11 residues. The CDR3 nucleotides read TGCAGCGCCCTACGGGGAAATGAGCAGTTCTTC. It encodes CSALRGNEQFF.

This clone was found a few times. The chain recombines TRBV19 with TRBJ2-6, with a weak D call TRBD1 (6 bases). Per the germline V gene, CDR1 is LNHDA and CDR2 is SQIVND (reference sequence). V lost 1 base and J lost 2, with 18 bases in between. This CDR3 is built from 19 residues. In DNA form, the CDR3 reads TGTGCCAGTAGTATAGCCCAGATACAGGGTTACGCTGGGGCCAACGTCCTGACTTTC. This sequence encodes CASSIAQIQGYAGANVLTF.

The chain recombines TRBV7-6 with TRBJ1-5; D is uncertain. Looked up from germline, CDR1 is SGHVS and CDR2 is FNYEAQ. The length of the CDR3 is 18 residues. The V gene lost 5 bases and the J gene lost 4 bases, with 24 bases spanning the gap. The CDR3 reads CASSPYSGTNLNNQPQHF. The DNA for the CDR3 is TGTGCCAGCAGCCCTTATTCGGGTACAAATCTCAATAATCAGCCCCAGCATTTT.

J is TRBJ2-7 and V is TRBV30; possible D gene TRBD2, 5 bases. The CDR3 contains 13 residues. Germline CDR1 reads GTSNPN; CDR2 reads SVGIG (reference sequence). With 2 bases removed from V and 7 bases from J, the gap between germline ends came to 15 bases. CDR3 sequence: CAWSPGTPEEQYF. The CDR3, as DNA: TGTGCCTGGAGTCCGGGAACCCCGGAGGAGCAGTACTTC.

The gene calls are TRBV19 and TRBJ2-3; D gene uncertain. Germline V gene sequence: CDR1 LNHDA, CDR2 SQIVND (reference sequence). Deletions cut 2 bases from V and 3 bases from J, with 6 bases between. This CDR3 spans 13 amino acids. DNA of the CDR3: TGTGCCAGTAGTATACCAGCTACAGATACGCAGTATTTT. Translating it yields CASSIPATDTQYF.

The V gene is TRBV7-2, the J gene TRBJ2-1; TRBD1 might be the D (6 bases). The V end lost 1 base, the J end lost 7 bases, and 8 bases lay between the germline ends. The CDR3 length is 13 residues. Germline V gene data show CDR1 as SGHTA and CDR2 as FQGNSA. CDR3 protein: CASSLGGRNEQFF. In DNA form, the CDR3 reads TGTGCCAGCAGCTTAGGGGGGCGAAATGAGCAGTTCTTC.

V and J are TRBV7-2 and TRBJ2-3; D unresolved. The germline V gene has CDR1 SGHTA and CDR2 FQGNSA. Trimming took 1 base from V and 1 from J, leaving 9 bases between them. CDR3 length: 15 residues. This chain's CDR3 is CASSLGGERTDTQYF. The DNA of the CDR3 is TGTGCCAGCAGCTTAGGTGGGGAACGCACAGATACGCAGTATTTT.

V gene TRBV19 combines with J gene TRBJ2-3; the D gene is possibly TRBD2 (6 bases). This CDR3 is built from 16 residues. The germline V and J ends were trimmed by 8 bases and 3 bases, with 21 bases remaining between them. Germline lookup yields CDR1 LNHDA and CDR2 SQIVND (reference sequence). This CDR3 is CASAFSGRGRTDTQYF. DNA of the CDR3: TGTGCCAGTGCATTCTCAGGGAGAGGGAGGACAGATACGCAGTATTTT.

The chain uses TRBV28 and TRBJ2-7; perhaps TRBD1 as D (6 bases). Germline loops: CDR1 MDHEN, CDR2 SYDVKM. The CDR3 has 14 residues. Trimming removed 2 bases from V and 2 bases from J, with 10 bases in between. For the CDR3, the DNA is TGTGCCAGCAGTTTACGAGGGGGAACCTACGAGCAGTACTTC. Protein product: CASSLRGGTYEQYF.

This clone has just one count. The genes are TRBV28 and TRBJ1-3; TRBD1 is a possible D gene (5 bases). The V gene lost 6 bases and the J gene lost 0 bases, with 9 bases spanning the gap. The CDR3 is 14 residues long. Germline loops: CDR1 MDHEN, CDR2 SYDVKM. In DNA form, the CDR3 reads TGTGCCAGCAGGGTGGGACTCTCTGGAAACACCATATATTTT. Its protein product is CASRVGLSGNTIYF.

The CDR3 here is CASSQSGNTIYF. The CDR3 nucleotides are TGTGCCAGCTCCCAGTCGGGAAACACCATATATTTT. The chain employs TRBV2 and TRBJ1-3; no clear D. Germline V gene data show CDR1 as SNHLY and CDR2 as FYNNEI. V was shortened by 8 bases and J by 4 bases, with 9 bases between the two germline ends. The CDR3 totals 12 residues.

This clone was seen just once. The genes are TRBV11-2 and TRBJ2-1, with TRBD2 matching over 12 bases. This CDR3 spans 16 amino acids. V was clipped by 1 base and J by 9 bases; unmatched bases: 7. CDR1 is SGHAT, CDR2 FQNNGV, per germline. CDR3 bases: TGTGCCAGCAGCTTAGGGGCTAGCGGGGGGGCTCTTGAGCAGTTCTTC. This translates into CASSLGASGGALEQFF.

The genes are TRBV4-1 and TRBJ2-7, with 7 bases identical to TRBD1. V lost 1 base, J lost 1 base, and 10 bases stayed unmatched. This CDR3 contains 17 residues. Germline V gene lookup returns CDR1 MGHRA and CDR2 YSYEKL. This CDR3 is CASSQAWGQPGSYEQYF. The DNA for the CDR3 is TGCGCCAGCAGCCAAGCCTGGGGACAGCCCGGGTCCTACGAGCAGTACTTC.

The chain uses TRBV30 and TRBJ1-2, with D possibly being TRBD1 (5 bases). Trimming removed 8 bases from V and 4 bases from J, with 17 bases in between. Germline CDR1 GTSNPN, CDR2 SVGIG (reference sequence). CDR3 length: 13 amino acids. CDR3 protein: CATYDSHLYGYTF. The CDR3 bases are TGTGCCACCTACGACAGTCACCTCTATGGCTACACCTTC.